The clone carrying this TCR beta chain was observed a few times. This record comes from a study of beta chain features in type 1 diabetes. J gave up 8 bases and V 5 bases, and 9 bases lay outside the gene matches. This CDR3 is 14 amino acids long. CDR1 MNHEY and CDR2 SMNVEV come from the germline V gene (reference sequence). Isolated RNA was reverse transcribed in full, so expressed TCRB transcripts were sequenced. Method: immunoSEQ multiplex PCR; TCRdb's copy keeps in-frame clones and lacks some. The sample consists of 300,000 to 350,000 clones, 8% of them appearing once. Sequences were obtained from central memory CD4+ T cells from blood. The rearrangement links TRBV27 to TRBJ1-2; TRBD1 matches at 9 bases. The TCR was taken from a woman aged 18-29 years in good health. CDR3 sequence: CASSNLQGAKGYTF. The CDR3 bases are TGTGCCAGCAGTAATCTACAGGGGGCGAAAGGCTACACCTTC.